This T cell receptor (beta chain) was retrieved from a study of blood T cell repertoires in COVID-19. V lost 4 bases, J lost 1 base, and 9 bases stayed unmatched. CDR3 length equals 17 residues. Germline CDR1 reads SGHNT; CDR2 reads YYREEE (reference sequence). TCRdb's table, derived via immunoSEQ multiplex PCR, lists solely in-frame clones and lacks some. The sample holds tens of thousands of clones; approximately 80% are singletons and the top ten take around 5%. The chain uses TRBV5-4 and TRBJ2-4, with TRBD1 identical over 9 bases. The source is a woman older than 75 with active or convalescent COVID-19. The specimen sequenced was peripheral blood. The CDR3: CASSINRGRVAKNIQYF. The CDR3 DNA reads TGTGCCAGCAGCATCAACAGGGGGCGGGTGGCCAAAAACATTCAGTACTTC.